Listed below are T cell receptor beta chains from one sample, sequenced in a study of cytomegalovirus exposure and HLA in healthy donors. TCRdb's table, derived via immunoSEQ multiplex PCR, lists solely in-frame clones and lacks some. The top ten hold 0.8% to 1% of the sample, which has about 160,000 clones, 96% seen once. Input material: PBMCs. These receptors were taken from a woman in her late teens or twenties in good health and CMV-seronegative. Both conserved end residues are trimmed from each CDR3. A D gene is named only where the DNA matches it firmly. Where a row states a size, it is once, few, many or the class of an expanded clone; other rows omit it.

cdr3_aa d_call v_call clone_size j_call
ASSLARAGGGKLF TRBD1 TRBV5-6 . TRBJ1-4
ASSKGKATGSSYEQY . TRBV21-1 . TRBJ2-7
ASSLLTSGGQETQY TRBD2 TRBV11-2 once TRBJ2-5
ASSPGTGGFKSSYEQY TRBD1 TRBV5-6 . TRBJ2-7
ASSLGLDWGGRNTEAF . TRBV7-8 once TRBJ1-1
ASSEPGLRDRGGYT TRBD1 TRBV10-2 . TRBJ1-2
ASSPGQSQETQY . TRBV19 . TRBJ2-5
ASMDQGGISAGELF . TRBV19 . TRBJ2-2
ASSLRRGRSDEKLF . TRBV7-2 . TRBJ1-4
ASTYGGSGSNYGYT . TRBV6-6 . TRBJ1-2
ASSLKRGLAGKPNSYNEQF TRBD2 TRBV2 . TRBJ2-1
ASSLGQGAAMRYGYT TRBD1 TRBV5-6 . TRBJ1-2
ASSRGGASNIQY . TRBV18 . TRBJ2-4
ASSGTTSGGQDTQY TRBD2 TRBV7-8 . TRBJ2-3
ASGLAAYNEQF TRBD2 TRBV7-3 . TRBJ2-1
ASSLAGRPEAF . TRBV5-4 . TRBJ1-1
ASSYPRDSRPYEQY TRBD1 TRBV6-7 . TRBJ2-7
ASSSPRDRAYEQY TRBD1 TRBV7-9 . TRBJ2-7
ASSPLPGPQIYNEQF . TRBV9 . TRBJ2-1
ASSSVGLEYEQY TRBD2 TRBV7-8 . TRBJ2-7
ASSLSPSQPQH . TRBV27 . TRBJ1-5
AWSGSTGNPYGYT TRBD1 TRBV30 . TRBJ1-2
ASSHEYGYT . TRBV9 . TRBJ1-2